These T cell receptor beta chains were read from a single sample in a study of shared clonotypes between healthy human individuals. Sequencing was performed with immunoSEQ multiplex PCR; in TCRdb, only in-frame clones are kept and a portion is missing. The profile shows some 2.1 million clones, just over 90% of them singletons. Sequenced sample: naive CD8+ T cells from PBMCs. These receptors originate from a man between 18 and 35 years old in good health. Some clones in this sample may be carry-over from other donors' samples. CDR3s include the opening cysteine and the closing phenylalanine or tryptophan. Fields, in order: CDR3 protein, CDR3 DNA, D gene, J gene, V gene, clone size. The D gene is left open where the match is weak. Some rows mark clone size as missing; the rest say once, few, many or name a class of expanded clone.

CDR3: CASSSRQGSIYGYTF
DNA: TGTGCCAGCAGCTCCCGACAGGGCTCAATCTATGGCTACACCTTC
D: TRBD1
J: TRBJ1-2
V: TRBV13
size: NA

CDR3: CASLIRFTDTQYF
DNA: TGTGCCAGCCTAATCAGGTTCACAGATACGCAGTATTTT
D: NA
J: TRBJ2-3
V: TRBV21-1
size: once

CDR3: CASSAGRVNTEAFF
DNA: TGCGCCAGCAGCGCGGGACGGGTAAACACTGAAGCTTTCTTT
D: NA
J: TRBJ1-1
V: TRBV4-1
size: NA

CDR3: CASSLLPNTEAFF
DNA: TGTGCCAGCAGTTTGCTCCCGAACACTGAAGCTTTCTTT
D: NA
J: TRBJ1-1
V: TRBV27
size: few

CDR3: CASSSFHYSNQPQHF
DNA: TGCGCCAGCAGTTCTTTCCACTATAGCAATCAGCCCCAGCATTTT
D: NA
J: TRBJ1-5
V: TRBV10-1
size: NA

CDR3: CASSLPYGEGFYNEQFF
DNA: TGTGCCAGCAGTTTACCCTATGGGGAGGGCTTCTACAATGAGCAGTTCTTC
D: TRBD2
J: TRBJ2-1
V: TRBV27
size: NA

CDR3: CASSPGGRVREQYF
DNA: TGTGCCAGCAGCCCTGGTGGAAGGGTTCGGGAGCAGTACTTC
D: NA
J: TRBJ2-7
V: TRBV5-6
size: NA

CDR3: CASSLELANIQYF
DNA: TGTGCCAGCAGCTTAGAACTAGCGAACATTCAGTACTTC
D: TRBD2
J: TRBJ2-4
V: TRBV7-8
size: NA

CDR3: CASSGREGHTYNEQFF
DNA: TGTGCCAGCAGCGGGCGGGAGGGCCATACCTACAATGAGCAGTTCTTC
D: TRBD2
J: TRBJ2-1
V: TRBV7-8
size: NA

CDR3: CASNKIRDPEAFF
DNA: TGTGCCAGCAATAAAATCCGGGACCCTGAAGCTTTCTTT
D: NA
J: TRBJ1-1
V: TRBV28
size: NA

CDR3: CACRDRGWTGELFF
DNA: TGTGCCTGCCGGGACAGGGGATGGACCGGGGAGCTGTTTTTT
D: TRBD1
J: TRBJ2-2
V: TRBV30
size: few

CDR3: CASSLARETQYF
DNA: TGTGCCAGCAGCTTAGCGCGAGAGACCCAGTACTTC
D: NA
J: TRBJ2-5
V: TRBV7-9
size: NA

CDR3: CASSLARSGRAPGELFF
DNA: TGTGCCAGCAGCTTAGCGAGAAGCGGGAGGGCCCCCGGGGAGCTGTTTTTT
D: TRBD2
J: TRBJ2-2
V: TRBV7-2
size: NA

CDR3: CASSSTGKPQHF
DNA: TGTGCCAGCAGCTCCACAGGGAAGCCCCAGCATTTT
D: NA
J: TRBJ1-5
V: TRBV7-8
size: NA

CDR3: CASSYRDRIKPQHF
DNA: TGTGCCAGCAGTTACCGGGACAGAATCAAGCCCCAGCATTTT
D: TRBD1
J: TRBJ1-5
V: TRBV6-8
size: few

CDR3: CASSLVGLSAVSYNEQFF
DNA: TGCGCCAGCAGCTTGGTCGGGTTGTCAGCGGTCTCCTACAATGAGCAGTTCTTC
D: NA
J: TRBJ2-1
V: TRBV5-1
size: NA

CDR3: CASSTRGPNTEAFF
DNA: TGCGCCAGCAGCACCAGGGGGCCGAACACTGAAGCTTTCTTT
D: TRBD1
J: TRBJ1-1
V: TRBV4-1
size: NA

CDR3: CASSSKREGPYEQYF
DNA: TGCGCCAGCAGCTCCAAACGGGAGGGCCCTTACGAGCAGTACTTC
D: TRBD2
J: TRBJ2-7
V: TRBV5-1
size: NA

CDR3: CASSLLVINEGEQYF
DNA: TGTGCCAGCAGCCTTCTCGTAATTAACGAGGGCGAGCAGTACTTC
D: NA
J: TRBJ2-7
V: TRBV5-5
size: NA

CDR3: CASSGTGAHLVGQPQHF
DNA: TGTGCCAGCAGTGGTACAGGGGCTCATCTCGTCGGTCAGCCCCAGCATTTT
D: TRBD1
J: TRBJ1-5
V: TRBV6-1
size: NA

CDR3: CASSEHGGAAKNIQYF
DNA: TGTGCCAGCAGTGAGCACGGGGGGGCTGCCAAAAACATTCAGTACTTC
D: TRBD2
J: TRBJ2-4
V: TRBV9
size: NA

CDR3: CASSQMGGELFF
DNA: TGCGCCAGCAGCCAGATGGGCGGGGAGCTGTTTTTT
D: NA
J: TRBJ2-2
V: TRBV5-1
size: NA

CDR3: CASSFSFEQYF
DNA: TGTGCCAGCAGTTTTTCGTTCGAGCAGTACTTC
D: NA
J: TRBJ2-7
V: TRBV28
size: once

CDR3: CAWSVAVLYGYTF
DNA: TGTGCCTGGAGTGTCGCGGTCCTCTATGGCTACACCTTC
D: NA
J: TRBJ1-2
V: TRBV30
size: NA

CDR3: CSVRGVSYEQYF
DNA: TGCAGCGTCCGAGGGGTCTCCTACGAGCAGTACTTC
D: NA
J: TRBJ2-7
V: TRBV29-1
size: NA

CDR3: CASSSLDTMETNQPQHF
DNA: TGCGCCAGCAGCTCCCTGGACACGATGGAGACTAATCAGCCCCAGCATTTT
D: NA
J: TRBJ1-5
V: TRBV5-1
size: once

CDR3: CASSYSRTGNYNEQFF
DNA: TGTGCCAGCAGTTACTCGAGGACAGGGAACTACAATGAGCAGTTCTTC
D: TRBD1
J: TRBJ2-1
V: TRBV6-5
size: NA

CDR3: CASSIDTTSRTQYF
DNA: TGTGCCAGTAGTATAGACACCACATCCCGGACTCAGTATTTT
D: NA
J: TRBJ2-3
V: TRBV19
size: NA

CDR3: CASSPLAGPTIGEQFF
DNA: TGTGCCAGCAGCCCACTAGCGGGACCCACAATAGGAGAGCAGTTCTTC
D: TRBD2
J: TRBJ2-1
V: TRBV7-3
size: NA

CDR3: CASSLSPGTGPPDTQYF
DNA: TGTGCCAGCAGTTTATCGCCCGGGACAGGGCCCCCAGATACGCAGTATTTT
D: TRBD1
J: TRBJ2-3
V: TRBV27
size: NA

CDR3: CASRSSGELFF
DNA: TGTGCCAGCCGATCGTCCGGGGAGCTGTTTTTT
D: NA
J: TRBJ2-2
V: TRBV6-5
size: NA

CDR3: CASSAGGNTGELFF
DNA: TGTGCCAGCAGCGCTGGGGGCAATACCGGGGAGCTGTTTTTT
D: NA
J: TRBJ2-2
V: TRBV7-8
size: NA

CDR3: CASSSYFRDREAFF
DNA: TGTGCCAGCAGTTCTTATTTCCGGGACAGAGAAGCTTTCTTT
D: TRBD1
J: TRBJ1-1
V: TRBV27
size: NA

CDR3: CASISPTGELFF
DNA: TGTGCCAGCATTAGCCCAACCGGGGAGCTGTTTTTT
D: NA
J: TRBJ2-2
V: TRBV9
size: few

CDR3: CASSLSLGSSYEQYF
DNA: TGTGCCAGCAGCTTATCCTTAGGGAGCTCCTACGAGCAGTACTTC
D: NA
J: TRBJ2-7
V: TRBV7-9
size: NA

CDR3: CASSAGKGNEQFF
DNA: TGTGCCAGCAGCGCGGGGAAGGGCAATGAGCAGTTCTTC
D: NA
J: TRBJ2-1
V: TRBV11-2
size: NA

CDR3: CASSQVFGTNNEQFF
DNA: TGCGCCAGCAGCCAAGTTTTTGGGACTAACAATGAGCAGTTCTTC
D: TRBD2
J: TRBJ2-1
V: TRBV4-1
size: NA

CDR3: CASSLGLAGVQETQYF
DNA: TGTGCCAGCAGCCTTGGACTAGCGGGAGTCCAAGAGACCCAGTACTTC
D: TRBD2
J: TRBJ2-5
V: TRBV13
size: NA

CDR3: CASSLRIAGIYEQYF
DNA: TGTGCCAGCAGTTTGAGAATAGCGGGCATCTACGAGCAGTACTTC
D: TRBD2
J: TRBJ2-7
V: TRBV27
size: NA

CDR3: CASSKGQGANQPQHF
DNA: TGTGCCAGCAGCAAAGGGCAGGGGGCCAATCAGCCCCAGCATTTT
D: NA
J: TRBJ1-5
V: TRBV21-1
size: NA

CDR3: CASSANPGQGNTEAFF
DNA: TGTGCCAGCAGCGCAAACCCGGGACAGGGCAACACTGAAGCTTTCTTT
D: TRBD1
J: TRBJ1-1
V: TRBV9
size: NA

CDR3: CASSPSYGTEAFF
DNA: TGTGCCAGCAGTCCCTCCTACGGGACTGAAGCTTTCTTT
D: NA
J: TRBJ1-1
V: TRBV7-9
size: NA

CDR3: CASTFSQGNYGYTF
DNA: TGTGCCAGTACCTTCTCACAGGGGAACTATGGCTACACCTTC
D: TRBD1
J: TRBJ1-2
V: TRBV6-5
size: NA

CDR3: CASSSSGTGPYGYTF
DNA: TGTGCCAGCAGCTCTTCCGGGACAGGGCCCTATGGCTACACCTTC
D: TRBD1
J: TRBJ1-2
V: TRBV7-9
size: NA

CDR3: CASSPYDRDSNQPQHF
DNA: TGTGCCAGCAGCCCATACGACAGGGATAGCAATCAGCCCCAGCATTTT
D: TRBD1
J: TRBJ1-5
V: TRBV7-9
size: few

CDR3: CASSLGVGGEQYF
DNA: TGTGCCAGCAGTTTGGGGGTAGGTGGGGAGCAGTACTTC
D: NA
J: TRBJ2-7
V: TRBV27
size: NA

CDR3: CASSVGGRANTEAFF
DNA: TGTGCCAGCAGCGTTGGGGGGAGGGCGAACACTGAAGCTTTCTTT
D: NA
J: TRBJ1-1
V: TRBV9
size: once

CDR3: CASSYSVGRAYNEQFF
DNA: TGTGCCAGCAGTTACTCGGTCGGGAGGGCCTACAATGAGCAGTTCTTC
D: TRBD2
J: TRBJ2-1
V: TRBV6-6
size: NA

CDR3: CASSYRGENTEAFF
DNA: TGTGCCAGCAGTTACAGGGGTGAGAACACTGAAGCTTTCTTT
D: NA
J: TRBJ1-1
V: TRBV6-5
size: NA

CDR3: CASSPHISDRTQPQHF
DNA: TGTGCCAGCAGTCCACACATCTCGGACAGAACGCAGCCCCAGCATTTT
D: NA
J: TRBJ1-5
V: TRBV27
size: NA

CDR3: CASSSGGLYEQYF
DNA: TGTGCCAGCAGTTCGGGCGGCCTCTACGAGCAGTACTTC
D: NA
J: TRBJ2-7
V: TRBV6-6
size: once

CDR3: CASSLAETGYGYTF
DNA: TGTGCCAGCAGCTTAGCGGAAACTGGATATGGCTACACCTTC
D: NA
J: TRBJ1-2
V: TRBV7-8
size: NA

CDR3: CASTQLSTDTQYF
DNA: TGTGCCAGCACCCAACTAAGCACAGATACGCAGTATTTT
D: NA
J: TRBJ2-3
V: TRBV6-6
size: NA